The following is a TCR beta chain sequence with its context. Antigen specificity is unknown. This sample was included in a study of graft-versus-host responses after intestinal transplantation. Study in general: Uniformly, recipients were administered anti-thymocyte globulin induction with subsequent tacrolimus and steroids for approximately three years. General study findings and limits: Marrow from the recipient contained GvH clones, some of which had appeared first in ileum or blood. Early post-transplant HvG declines tracked with peak circulating GvH clone levels. Allograft clonal ratios (graft-versus-host to host-versus-graft) were high in patients who had graft-donor T cell macrochimerism.

The CDR3 runs 16 residues. The V and J ends lost 0 bases and 6 bases respectively, with 15 bases between them. Germline V lookup: CDR1 MNHNS, CDR2 SASEGT. Data came from immunoSEQ multiplex PCR; TCRdb stores just in-frame clones and leaves some out. The table includes over 45,000 clones, roughly 90% detected once. The source of this sequence is a human patient who received an intestinal transplant, so some T cells may come from the graft donor. The chain links TRBV6-1 to TRBJ2-1; the D gene is possibly TRBD2 (7 bases). The sequenced sample was PBMCs, obtained 26 days after transplant. Here the CDR3 reads CASSEAPGGAGNEQFF. The CDR3 region has the DNA TGTGCCAGCAGTGAAGCGCCGGGGGGCGCAGGCAATGAGCAGTTCTTC.